The following is a T cell receptor (beta chain) sequence with its context. This record comes from a study of blood T cells in healthy people across ages. This CDR3 has 12 residues. V gave up 5 bases and J gave up 7 bases, with 11 bases separating them. A second PCR of about 7 to 12 cycles used a sample-barcoded 5' primer and a J-beta primer mix. TCRdb re-derived calls from the 5' RACE reads in MiXCR, one entry per CDR3 protein. The sample carries roughly 1,100,000 distinct CDR3 sequences, less than 25% recorded once. These data are also associated with another study on T cells of mothers and their children.

The sequence derives from a girl aged 2-15 years in good health. The chain recombines TRBV12-3 or TRBV12-4 with TRBJ1-2; D gene unclear. The sequenced sample was blood. The CDR3 region is CASSLLLGGYTF. The CDR3 bases are TGTGCCAGCAGTCTCCTCCTGGGTGGCTACACCTTC.